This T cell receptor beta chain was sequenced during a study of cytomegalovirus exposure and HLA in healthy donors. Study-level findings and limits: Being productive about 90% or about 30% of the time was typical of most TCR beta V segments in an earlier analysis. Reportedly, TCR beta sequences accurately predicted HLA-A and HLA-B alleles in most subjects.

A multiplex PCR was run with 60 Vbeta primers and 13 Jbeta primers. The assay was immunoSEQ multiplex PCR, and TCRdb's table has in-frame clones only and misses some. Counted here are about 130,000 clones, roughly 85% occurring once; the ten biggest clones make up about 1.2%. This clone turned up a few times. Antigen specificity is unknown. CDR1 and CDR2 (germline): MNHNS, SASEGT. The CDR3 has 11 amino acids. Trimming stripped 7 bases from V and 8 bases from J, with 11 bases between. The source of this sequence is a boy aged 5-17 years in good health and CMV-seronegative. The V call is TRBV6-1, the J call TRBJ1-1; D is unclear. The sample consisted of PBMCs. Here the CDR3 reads CASILGEEAFF. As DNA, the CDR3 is TGTGCCAGCATCTTGGGCGAGGAAGCTTTCTTT.